This TCR beta chain was observed in a study of identical twins. The study's findings and limits: The study drew conclusions from cross-sectional statistical analysis, not from following the same donors. Invariant MAIT and iNKT cells may have partly biased zero-insertion analyses.

Unique molecular identifiers were in the cDNA, with template-switch universal primer binding. TCRdb used MiXCR to reprocess the 5' RACE reads, holding one entry per CDR3 protein. The table shows more than 600,000 distinct CDR3 sequences, with over 15% occurring only once. Trimming removed 5 bases from V and 0 bases from J, with 14 bases in between. The CDR3 is made up of 15 amino acids. CDR1 SEHNR and CDR2 FQNEAQ come from the germline V gene (reference sequence). Remarks on this clonotype: Its antigen is undetermined.

The same sample was also used in a study of T cells expressing NK-cell markers.

V is TRBV7-9 and J is TRBJ2-7, with D perhaps TRBD1 (6 bases). The receptor's source is a woman between 18 and 30 years old in good health. The sequenced sample was PBMCs. CDR3 region: CASSTDRSPSYEQYF. The CDR3 nucleotides read TGTGCCAGCAGCACAGACAGGAGCCCCTCCTACGAGCAGTACTTC.